This T cell receptor beta chain was documented in a study of identical twins. Study outcomes and limitations: Cross-sectional statistics, not tracking of the same donors, supported the conclusions. Abundant cord blood beta clonotypes carried fewer insertions; memory repertoires showed none.

The donor group consisted entirely of healthy Caucasians. The CDR3 is 15 amino acids. From germline, CDR1 is SGHTA and CDR2 FQGNSA. The germline V and J ends were trimmed by 2 bases and 6 bases, with 14 bases remaining between them. From the 5' RACE reads, TCRdb called clonotypes with MiXCR, one entry per CDR3 protein. This sample yields approximately 670,000 distinct CDR3 sequences, of which less than 7% are seen a single time; roughly 1.6% belongs to the top ten. This clonotype was seen repeatedly, ten times or more. What it binds is unknown. The TCR originated in a man aged 18 to 30 in good health. The genes are TRBV7-2 and TRBJ2-1; maybe TRBD2 (5 bases). The sample was naive T cells sorted from blood. CDR3 amino acids: CASSLFTGIRNEQFF. In DNA, the CDR3 is TGTGCCAGCAGCTTATTTACCGGGATACGCAATGAGCAGTTCTTC.